This T cell receptor (beta chain) was identified in a study of OX40 agonist ivuxolimab in advanced cancers. Study outcomes and limitations: In general, CD8+ T cells held more expanded clones than CD4+ did, on average. The authors did not determine the antigen specificity of the expanded peripheral T cells.

Germline V lookup: CDR1 SGHDT, CDR2 YYEEEE. The CDR3 is made up of 15 amino acids. The V segment lost 0 bases and the J segment 2 bases; nucleotides outside the gene matches: 2. This clone has just one count. Its antigen is as yet unknown. Generated by immunoSEQ multiplex PCR, the TCRdb table keeps only in-frame clones and is missing some. The sample has 40,000 to 60,000 clones, 84% seen once. The clonotype originates from an adult with an advanced solid tumor such as melanoma, head and neck, liver or kidney cancer. The sequencing used CD4+ or CD8+ T cells sorted from blood, collected in a trial of the OX40 agonist ivuxolimab. The rearrangement links TRBV5-6 to TRBJ2-3, with 8 bases fitting TRBD2. Written as DNA, the CDR3 is TGTGCCAGCAGCTTGGGCGGGGGGCCCACAGATACGCAGTATTTT. Translation: CASSLGGGPTDTQYF.